The sequence of this T cell receptor (beta chain) was determined in a study of OX40 agonist ivuxolimab in advanced cancers. For the study at large: Three individuals attained partial responses, comprising one hepatocellular carcinoma case and two cutaneous melanoma cases.

Assay used: immunoSEQ multiplex PCR; TCRdb lists only in-frame clones, some missing. Among around 80,000 clones, over 65% were seen once, and the ten largest hold under 3.5%. Points on this clone: What it recognizes is unknown.

The length of the CDR3 is 13 residues. Between the trimmed V and J ends, which lost 7 bases and 12 bases, there was a span of 16 bases. Germline V gene data show CDR1 as MGHDK and CDR2 as SYGVNS. Study-level results: Circulating CD4+ and CD8+ T cells showed clonal expansion by week 6 at 0.1 to 3.0 mg/kg. Partial responders dosed at 0.1-3.0 mg/kg displayed clonal expansion ranking among the lowest. Relative to CD4+ cells, CD8+ T cells on average had more expanded clones.

The clonotype originates from an adult with an advanced solid tumor such as melanoma, head and neck, liver or kidney cancer. The starting material was CD4+ or CD8+ T cells sorted from blood, obtained in a trial of the OX40 agonist ivuxolimab. The chain combines TRBV25-1 with TRBJ1-6, with a tentative D call TRBD1 (5 bases). CDR3 residues: CASTLGGSGPLHF. The CDR3, as DNA: TGTGCCAGCACCCTTGGGGGGTCTGGACCCCTCCACTTT.